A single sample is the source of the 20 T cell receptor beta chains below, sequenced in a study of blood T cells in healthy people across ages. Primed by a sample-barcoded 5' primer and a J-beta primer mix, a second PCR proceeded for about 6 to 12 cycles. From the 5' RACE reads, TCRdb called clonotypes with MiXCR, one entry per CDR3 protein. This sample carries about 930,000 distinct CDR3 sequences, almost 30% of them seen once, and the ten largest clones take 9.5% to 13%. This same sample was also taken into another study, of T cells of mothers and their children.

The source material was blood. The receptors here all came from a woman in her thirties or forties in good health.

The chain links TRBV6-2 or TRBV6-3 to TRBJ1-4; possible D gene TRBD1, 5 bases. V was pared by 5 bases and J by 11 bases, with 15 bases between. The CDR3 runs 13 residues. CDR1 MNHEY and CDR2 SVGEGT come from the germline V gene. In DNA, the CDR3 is TGTGCCAGCAGTCCCGACAGCCTGGCGAAACTGTTTTTT. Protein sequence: CASSPDSLAKLFF.

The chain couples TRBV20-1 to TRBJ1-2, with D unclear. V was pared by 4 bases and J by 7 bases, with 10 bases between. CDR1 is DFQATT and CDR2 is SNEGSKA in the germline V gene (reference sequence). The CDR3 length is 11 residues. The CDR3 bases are TGCAGTGCTATCGGGCCCTCTGGCTACACCTTC. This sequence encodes CSAIGPSGYTF.

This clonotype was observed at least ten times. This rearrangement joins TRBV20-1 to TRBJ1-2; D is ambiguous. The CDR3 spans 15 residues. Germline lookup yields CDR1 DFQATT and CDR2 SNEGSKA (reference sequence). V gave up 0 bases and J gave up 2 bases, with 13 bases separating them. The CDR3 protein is CSARDSHALNYGYTF. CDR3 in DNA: TGCAGTGCTAGAGATTCCCACGCGTTGAACTATGGCTACACCTTC.

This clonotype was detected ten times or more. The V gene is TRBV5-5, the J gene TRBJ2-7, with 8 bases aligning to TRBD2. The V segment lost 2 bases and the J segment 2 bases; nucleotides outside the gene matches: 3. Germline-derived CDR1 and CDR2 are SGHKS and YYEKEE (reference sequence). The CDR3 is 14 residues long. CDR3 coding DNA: TGTGCCAGCAGCTTCGGGCGGGGGGCCTACGAGCAGTACTTC. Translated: CASSFGRGAYEQYF.

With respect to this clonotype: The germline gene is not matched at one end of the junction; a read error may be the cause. The CDR3 sequence is CASSSTRWTGESNTVAFF. In DNA, the CDR3 is TGTGCCAGCAGCTCGACCCGATGGACAGGGGAATCGAACACTGTAGCTTTCTTT. The chain links TRBV7-8 to TRBJ1-1, with 9 bases identical to TRBD1. Germline assignment: CDR1 SGHVS and CDR2 FQNEAQ. The CDR3 consists of 18 residues.

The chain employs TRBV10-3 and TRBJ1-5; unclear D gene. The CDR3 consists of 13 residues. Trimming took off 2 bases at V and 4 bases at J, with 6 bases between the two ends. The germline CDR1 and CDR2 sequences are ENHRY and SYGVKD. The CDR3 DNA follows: TGTGCCATCAGTGAGGGTCTAAATCAGCCCCAGCATTTT. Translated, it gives CAISEGLNQPQHF.

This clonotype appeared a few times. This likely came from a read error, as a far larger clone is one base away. This chain's CDR3 is CASSLARSYGQYF. DNA for the CDR3: TGCGCCAGCAGCTTGGCCCGTTCCTACGGGCAGTACTTC. V is TRBV5-1 and J is TRBJ2-7; D not certain. This CDR3 comprises 13 residues. The germline V gene encodes CDR1 SGHRS and CDR2 YFSETQ.

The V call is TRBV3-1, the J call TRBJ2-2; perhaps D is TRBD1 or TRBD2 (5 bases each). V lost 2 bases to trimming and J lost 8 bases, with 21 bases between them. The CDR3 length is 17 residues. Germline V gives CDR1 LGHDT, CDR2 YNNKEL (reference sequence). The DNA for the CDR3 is TGTGCCAGCAGCCAAAAGGTGGTGAGAGGGGTTCAAGGGGAGCTGTTTTTT. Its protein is CASSQKVVRGVQGELFF.

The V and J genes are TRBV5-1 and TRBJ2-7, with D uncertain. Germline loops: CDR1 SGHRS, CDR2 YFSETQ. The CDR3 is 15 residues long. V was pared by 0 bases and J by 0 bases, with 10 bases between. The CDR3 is CASSLDRLNSYEQYF. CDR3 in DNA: TGCGCCAGCAGCTTGGATCGCCTGAACTCCTACGAGCAGTACTTC. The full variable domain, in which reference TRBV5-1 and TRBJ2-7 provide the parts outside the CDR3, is KAGVTQTPRYLIKTRGQQVTLSCSPISGHRSVSWYQQTPGQGLQFLFEYFSETQRNKGNFPGRFSGRQFSNSRSEMNVSTLELGDSALYLCASSLDRLNSYEQYFGPGTRLTVT.

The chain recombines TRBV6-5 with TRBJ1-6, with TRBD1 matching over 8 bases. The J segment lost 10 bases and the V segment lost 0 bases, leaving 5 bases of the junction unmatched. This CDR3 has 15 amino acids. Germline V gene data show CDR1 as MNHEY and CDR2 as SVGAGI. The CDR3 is CASSYSRTGMSPLHF. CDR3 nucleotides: TGTGCCAGCAGTTACTCTCGGACAGGGATGTCACCCCTCCACTTT.

This chain's CDR3 is CASSHDSSDANAQETQYF. As DNA, the CDR3 is TGTGCCAGCAGCCACGATTCTAGCGATGCTAACGCCCAAGAGACCCAGTACTTC. The chain uses TRBV3-1 and TRBJ2-5; D perhaps matches TRBD2 (6 bases). With 3 bases removed from V and 1 base from J, the gap between germline ends came to 21 bases. The CDR3 loop spans 18 amino acids. Germline V CDR1 and CDR2: LGHDT, YNNKEL (reference sequence).

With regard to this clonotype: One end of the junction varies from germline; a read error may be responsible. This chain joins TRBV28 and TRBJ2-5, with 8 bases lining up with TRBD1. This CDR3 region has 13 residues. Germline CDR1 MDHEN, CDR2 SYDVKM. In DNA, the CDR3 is TGTGCCAGCAGCTTCAGGGGGCGAGAGACCCAGGACTTC. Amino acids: CASSFRGRETQDF.

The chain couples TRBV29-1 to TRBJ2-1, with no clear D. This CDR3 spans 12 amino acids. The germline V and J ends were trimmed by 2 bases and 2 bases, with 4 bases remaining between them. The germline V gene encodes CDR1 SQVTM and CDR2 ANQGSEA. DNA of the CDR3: TGCAGCGTTGAACGAACCTACAATGAGCAGTTCTTC. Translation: CSVERTYNEQFF.

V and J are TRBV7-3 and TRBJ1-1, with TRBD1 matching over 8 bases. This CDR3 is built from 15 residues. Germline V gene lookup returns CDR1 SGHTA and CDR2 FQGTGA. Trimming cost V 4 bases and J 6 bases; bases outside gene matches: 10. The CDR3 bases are TGTGCCAGCAGCTCCCAGGGGGCGCTGCGCGCTGAAGCTTTCTTT. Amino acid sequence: CASSSQGALRAEAFF.

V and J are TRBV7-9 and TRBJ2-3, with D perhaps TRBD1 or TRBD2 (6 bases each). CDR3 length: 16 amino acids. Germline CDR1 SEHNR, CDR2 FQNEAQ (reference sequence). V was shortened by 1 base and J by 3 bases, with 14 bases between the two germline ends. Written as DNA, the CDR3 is TGTGCCAGCAGCTTAGAGGCAGGGGAGGCAACAGATACGCAGTATTTT. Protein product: CASSLEAGEATDTQYF. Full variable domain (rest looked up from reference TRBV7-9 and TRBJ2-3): DTGVSQNPRHKITKRGQNVTFRCDPISEHNRLYWYRQTLGQGPEFLTYFQNEAQLEKSRLLSDRFSAERPKGSFSTLEIQRTEQGDSAMYLCASSLEAGEATDTQYFGPGTRLTVL.

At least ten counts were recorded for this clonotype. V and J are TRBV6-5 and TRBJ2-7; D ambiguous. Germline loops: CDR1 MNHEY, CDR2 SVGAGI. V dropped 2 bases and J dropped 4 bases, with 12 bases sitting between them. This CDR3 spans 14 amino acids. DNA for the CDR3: TGTGCCAGCAGTTACCGACCCGTCGGTTACGAGCAGTACTTC. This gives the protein CASSYRPVGYEQYF.

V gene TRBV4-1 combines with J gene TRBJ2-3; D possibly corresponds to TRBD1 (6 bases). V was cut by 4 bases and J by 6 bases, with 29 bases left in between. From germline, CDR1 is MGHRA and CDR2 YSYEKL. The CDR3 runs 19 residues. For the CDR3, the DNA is TGCGCCAGCAGCCCAAGGGGGACGATCAGGACCGTGTTTCTGGATACGCAGTATTTT. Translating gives CASSPRGTIRTVFLDTQYF.

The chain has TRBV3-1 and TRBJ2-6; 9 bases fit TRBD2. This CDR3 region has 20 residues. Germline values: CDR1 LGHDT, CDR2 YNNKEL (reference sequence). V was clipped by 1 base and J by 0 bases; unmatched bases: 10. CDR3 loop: CASSQARIAGVISGANVLTF. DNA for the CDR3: TGTGCCAGCAGCCAAGCAAGAATAGCGGGGGTGATCTCTGGGGCCAACGTCCTGACTTTC.

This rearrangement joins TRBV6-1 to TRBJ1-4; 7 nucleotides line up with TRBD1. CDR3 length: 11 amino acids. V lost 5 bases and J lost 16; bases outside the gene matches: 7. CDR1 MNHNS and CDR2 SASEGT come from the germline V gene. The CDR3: CASSRRQGRFF. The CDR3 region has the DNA TGTGCCAGCAGTCGTCGACAGGGACGGTTTTTT.

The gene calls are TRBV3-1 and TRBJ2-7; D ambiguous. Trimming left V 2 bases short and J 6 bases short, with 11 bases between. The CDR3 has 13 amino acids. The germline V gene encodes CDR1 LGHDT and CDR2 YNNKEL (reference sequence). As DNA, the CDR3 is TGTGCCAGCAGCCAAATAGTACACAGCGAGCAGTACTTC. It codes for CASSQIVHSEQYF.